What follows describes a single T cell receptor (beta chain). As yet, its antigen is unknown. Combining a sample-barcoded 5' primer with a J-beta primer mix, a second PCR ran for 7 to 11 cycles. Unique molecular identifiers of 12 random nucleotides labeled each cDNA. One entry per CDR3 protein, called by TCRdb with MiXCR from the 5' RACE reads. Of roughly 1,500,000 distinct CDR3 sequences in the sample, about 32% are singletons; the top ten hold approximately 11%. The sample comes from a study of blood T cells in healthy people across ages. Study conclusions and caveats: Across the age range, TCR beta diversity per million T cells fell in a roughly linear way.

Total RNA, at least 5.5 micrograms per sample, came from PBMCs. Germline V gene lookup returns CDR1 SQVTM and CDR2 ANQGSEA. Trimming shortened V by 7 bases and J by 5 bases, and 24 bases separated the two germline ends. This CDR3 region has 16 residues. Source material: blood. This rearrangement joins TRBV29-1 to TRBJ2-1; no definite D call. This receptor was taken from a woman between 25 and 40 years old in good health. The chain's CDR3 is CSGFPYGPLVNNEQFF. The DNA for the CDR3 is TGCAGCGGTTTCCCCTACGGGCCCCTAGTTAACAATGAGCAGTTCTTC.